This T cell receptor beta chain emerged from a study of blood T cell repertoires in COVID-19. The wider study: Specimens from acute and convalescent COVID-19 originated in the United States, Italy and Spain. From T cells, B-cell-depleted T cells, or PBMCs came the material, which was cDNA or gDNA.

J gave up 5 bases and V 5 bases, and 7 bases lay outside the gene matches. The CDR3 extends over 14 amino acids. Per the germline V gene, CDR1 is MNHEY and CDR2 is SMNVEV (reference sequence). Original methodology: Counts of nucleated cells, estimated from reference gene primer amplification, were obtained. Assay used: immunoSEQ multiplex PCR; TCRdb lists only in-frame clones, some missing. The V and J calls and the clone size are those of that table, but D and trimming were determined from the DNA. The sample has hundreds of thousands of clones; more than 80% are singletons. Seattle cases were enrolled at active infection and followed longitudinally.

This TCR was recovered from an elderly woman with COVID-19, enrolled during active disease. The V gene is TRBV27, the J gene TRBJ1-1; 8 positions agree with TRBD1. Sequencing was performed on peripheral blood. CDR3 DNA: TGTGCCAGCAGTATACAGGGGGTTGCGACTGAAGCTTTCTTT. Translating gives CASSIQGVATEAFF.